Reported below is one TCR beta chain. These data come from a study of blood T cell repertoires in COVID-19. As for the study in general: The samples span acute and convalescent COVID-19 from the United States, Italy and Spain. PBMCs, B-cell-depleted T cells, or T cells were the source of the cDNA or gDNA that made up the material.

CDR1 is KGHDR, CDR2 SFDVKD, per germline. The CDR3 spans 14 residues. The V gene lost 5 bases and the J gene lost 8 bases, with 14 bases spanning the gap. In the original workflow: Amplification of reference gene primers provided the estimated nucleated cell counts. The protocol was immunoSEQ multiplex PCR, while the TCRdb copy is restricted to in-frame clones and leaves out a portion. D and trimming were read from the DNA, whereas the V and J calls and clone size are those reported in that table. The data hold hundreds of thousands of clones, with 88% observed a single time. V usage is TRBV24-1 and J usage is TRBJ1-4; possibly TRBD1 for D (6 bases). The clonotype comes from a woman aged 25-40 years who had recovered from COVID-19. The sequenced sample was peripheral blood. The CDR3 loop reads CATSATGRGEKLFF. The CDR3 DNA is TGTGCCACCAGTGCGACAGGTAGAGGGGAAAAACTGTTTTTT.